These 32 T cell receptor beta chains share one sample of origin, sequenced in a study of Ad26.COV2.S vaccination and SARS-CoV-2 variants (dated by TCRdb to 2020 to 2023). The method behind the library was the immunoSEQ multiplex PCR assay. TCRdb provides this immuneACCESS table in a form limited to in-frame rearrangements. Some clones are lacking; in checked studies, under half of them reflect an unresolved V gene, and why the rest are absent is not known. Present in this sample are over 400,000 clones, 80% to 95% of which were seen just once. About 4.4% of the sample is held by the ten biggest clonotypes. In the paper's terms, the treatment or condition label means: 19 received Ad26.COV2.S at low or high dose, single or two shots; 5 received placebo; per-sample allocation not given. Repertoires of vaccine and placebo recipients were sequenced from samples taken on day 63 after the first injection.

The sequences come from peripheral blood, collected in a trial of Ad26.COV2.S vaccine versus placebo. The receptors originated from a person between 18 and 59 years old who received the Ad26.COV2.S COVID-19 vaccine or a placebo.

The count of this clone is one. The genes are TRBV10-1 and TRBJ2-7; 13 nucleotides align to TRBD2. Germline V CDR1 and CDR2: WNHNN, SYGVQD (reference sequence). V trimming: 1 base; J trimming: 2 bases; junction bases outside the gene matches: 8. The CDR3 has 18 residues. CDR3 region: CASSELGALAGGPYEQYF. Written as DNA, the CDR3 is TGCGCCAGCAGTGAGTTAGGGGCACTAGCGGGAGGGCCCTACGAGCAGTACTTC.

This chain joins TRBV5-1 and TRBJ2-3; D may be TRBD1 (6 bases). V dropped 2 bases and J dropped 1 base, with 8 bases sitting between them. Germline-derived CDR1 and CDR2 are SGHRS and YFSETQ. This CDR3 contains 14 residues. CDR3 loop: CASSLQGRTDTQYF. As DNA, the CDR3 is TGCGCCAGCAGCTTACAGGGACGCACAGATACGCAGTATTTT.

The chain employs TRBV7-2 and TRBJ2-7; D is uncertain. CDR3 size: 14 residues. The ends were cut back, 1 base at V and 0 bases at J, with 7 bases in the middle. Germline assignment: CDR1 SGHTA and CDR2 FQGNSA. The CDR3 sequence is CASSLGASSYEQYF. CDR3 bases: TGTGCCAGCAGCTTAGGGGCTAGCTCCTACGAGCAGTACTTC.

The gene calls are TRBV18 and TRBJ2-7; D is possibly TRBD1 (6 bases). This CDR3 is 13 amino acids long. The germline V and J ends were trimmed by 5 bases and 5 bases, with 13 bases remaining between them. Germline V gene lookup returns CDR1 KGHSH and CDR2 LQKENI. The CDR3 loop is CASSFSQGHEQYF. The CDR3 nucleotides read TGTGCCAGCTCATTTTCACAGGGCCACGAGCAGTACTTC.

The V and J genes are TRBV27 and TRBJ1-2; D call uncertain. Germline V CDR1 and CDR2: MNHEY, SMNVEV (reference sequence). V was shortened by 2 bases and J by 2 bases, with 6 bases between the two germline ends. CDR3 length: 13 amino acids. The CDR3 DNA follows: TGTGCCAGCAGTTTAGCCTACAACTATGGCTACACCTTC. It specifies CASSLAYNYGYTF.

This clone came up once. This sequence joins TRBV5-5 and TRBJ2-1; the D is unclear. With 0 bases removed from V and 0 bases from J, the gap between germline ends came to 10 bases. Per germline, CDR1 SGHKS and CDR2 YYEKEE (reference sequence). CDR3 length equals 16 residues. The CDR3 here is CASSLVTVSSYNEQFF. The CDR3, as DNA: TGTGCCAGCAGCTTGGTAACTGTAAGCTCCTACAATGAGCAGTTCTTC. The entire variable domain, with the rest obtained from reference TRBV5-5 and TRBJ2-1, is as follows: DAGVTQSPTHLIKTRGQQVTLRCSPISGHKSVSWYQQVLGQGPQFIFQYYEKEERGRGNFPDRFSARQFPNYSSELNVNALLLGDSALYLCASSLVTVSSYNEQFFGPGTRLTVL.

The genes are TRBV23-1 and TRBJ2-6; 8 nucleotides match TRBD1. TRBV23-1 falls under the ORF class, with uncertain function. This CDR3 is 15 amino acids long. CDR3: CANRRGLAGANVLTF. DNA of the CDR3: TGCGCAAACCGCAGGGGGCTAGCTGGGGCCAACGTCCTGACTTTC.

The chain employs TRBV27 and TRBJ2-4; 7 nucleotides match TRBD1. After removal of 6 bases from V and 9 bases from J, the junction contained 11 bases not matched to a gene. There are 14 residues in the CDR3. Germline loops: CDR1 MNHEY, CDR2 SMNVEV (reference sequence). CDR3 sequence (DNA): TGTGCCAGCAGATTCACCGACAGGGTTTCCATTCAGTACTTC. Protein sequence: CASRFTDRVSIQYF.

This clone has more than one count but fewer than ten. This chain links TRBV4-3 with TRBJ1-6; D is possibly TRBD1 (6 bases). The germline V gene has CDR1 LGHNA and CDR2 YSLEER. V shed 0 bases and J shed 14 bases, with 32 bases lying between them. The CDR3 spans 20 residues. The DNA of the CDR3 is TGCGCCAGCAGCCAAGATGGGGCCACCCCCGGGACAAGTGGGGGTCCGGCCCTCCACTTT. This codes for CASSQDGATPGTSGGPALHF.

DNA of the CDR3: TGTGCCAGTAGTACAGCGACAGATACGCAGTATTTT. Protein: CASSTATDTQYF. The chain has TRBV19 and TRBJ2-3; D gene ambiguous. Trimming cost V 4 bases and J 3 bases, with 5 bases left between them. The CDR3 has 12 amino acids. Looked up from germline, CDR1 is LNHDA and CDR2 is SQIVND (reference sequence).

The V call is TRBV27, the J call TRBJ1-4; D is uncertain. CDR1 MNHEY and CDR2 SMNVEV come from the germline V gene (reference sequence). The CDR3 extends over 13 amino acids. V gave up 3 bases and J gave up 0 bases, with 2 bases separating them. The CDR3 DNA reads TGTGCCAGCAGTTTTTCAACTAATGAAAAACTGTTTTTT. It encodes CASSFSTNEKLFF.

The chain uses TRBV27 and TRBJ1-2; 11 nucleotides agree with TRBD1. Germline-derived CDR1 and CDR2 are MNHEY and SMNVEV (reference sequence). The CDR3 loop spans 15 amino acids. Germline trimming cut 6 bases from V and 7 bases from J; bases unmatched to any gene: 10. CDR3 nucleotides: TGTGCCAGCAGAAGTCCAGGACAGGGGGCTAGTGGCTACACCTTC. It codes for CASRSPGQGASGYTF.

For this clone: Other DNA sequences in this specimen translate into the identical CDR3. The rearrangement links TRBV29-1 to TRBJ2-7; TRBD2 might be the D (5 bases). CDR1 is SQVTM and CDR2 is ANQGSEA in the germline V gene. V gave up 1 base and J gave up 6 bases, with 7 bases separating them. CDR3 length equals 11 residues. The CDR3 is CSVEGGGEQYF. CDR3 nucleotides: TGCAGCGTTGAAGGAGGAGGCGAGCAGTACTTC.

The V and J genes are TRBV6-5 and TRBJ1-4; D uncertain. The germline gives CDR1 MNHEY, CDR2 SVGAGI. Trimming shortened V by 7 bases and J by 4 bases, and 16 bases separated the two germline ends. This CDR3 is 15 amino acids long. The CDR3 protein is CASKPEADLNEKLFF. For the CDR3, the DNA is TGTGCCAGCAAGCCTGAGGCAGACCTTAATGAAAAACTGTTTTTT.

The V and J genes are TRBV18 and TRBJ2-1, with 7 bases matching TRBD2. The CDR3 runs to 16 residues. Germline assignment: CDR1 KGHSH and CDR2 LQKENI. With V trimmed by 6 bases and J by 1 base, 9 bases remained unmatched. CDR3 DNA sequence: TGTGCCAGCTCGCGTGAGCGGGATGGGTCCTACAATGAGCAGTTCTTC. Translation: CASSRERDGSYNEQFF.

The V gene is TRBV12-3 or TRBV12-4, the J gene TRBJ2-5, with D possibly matching TRBD1 (5 bases). The germline V and J ends were trimmed by 7 bases and 7 bases, with 10 bases remaining between them. CDR3 size: 11 residues. CDR3 region: CASTTQGTQYF. The CDR3 DNA reads TGTGCCAGCACGACCCAGGGGACCCAGTACTTC.

The chain uses TRBV4-2 and TRBJ2-1, with 10 nucleotides matching TRBD2. The CDR3 is 15 residues long. The V and J ends lost 5 bases and 6 bases, in that order; junction bases with no gene match: 7. Germline CDR1 and CDR2: LGHNA and YNFKEQ. The CDR3 spells CASSTQREGGNEQFF. The CDR3 DNA reads TGTGCCAGCAGCACCCAGCGGGAGGGCGGCAATGAGCAGTTCTTC.

The V and J genes are TRBV7-6 and TRBJ1-2; maybe TRBD1 (6 bases). This CDR3 comprises 14 residues. V lost 1 base and J 7 bases, leaving 13 bases between the germline ends. The germline CDR1 and CDR2 sequences are SGHVS and FNYEAQ. DNA for the CDR3: TGTGCCAGCAGCTTAGGGAGGCGGGGGCTTGGCTACACCTTC. It specifies CASSLGRRGLGYTF. Combining the CDR3 with reference TRBV7-6 and TRBJ1-2 gives the whole variable domain GAGVSQSPRYKVTKRGQDVALRCDPISGHVSLYWYRQALGQGPEFLTYFNYEAQQDKSGLPNDRFSAERPEGSISTLTIQRTEQRDSAMYRCASSLGRRGLGYTFGSGTRLTVV.

The J gene is TRBJ2-1, the V gene TRBV11-2; possibly TRBD1 or TRBD2 for D (5 bases each). Trimming took off 1 base at V and 6 bases at J, with 10 bases between the two ends. Germline V gives CDR1 SGHAT, CDR2 FQNNGV. This CDR3 is 14 amino acids long. The CDR3 reads CASSLVRAGNEQFF. CDR3 in DNA: TGTGCCAGCAGCTTAGTCAGGGCGGGCAATGAGCAGTTCTTC.

This chain uses TRBV27 with TRBJ2-3; the D gene could be TRBD1 or TRBD2 (5 bases each). The germline gives CDR1 MNHEY, CDR2 SMNVEV (reference sequence). The CDR3 sequence is 14 residues long. Trimming removed 3 bases from V and 5 bases from J, with 12 bases in between. CDR3: CASSFGDGRDTQYF. In DNA, the CDR3 is TGTGCCAGCAGTTTTGGGGACGGCCGAGATACGCAGTATTTT.

CDR3 protein: CASSGRGVSEAFF. The CDR3 DNA follows: TGTGCCAGCAGCGGGAGGGGAGTCAGTGAAGCTTTCTTT. This chain uses TRBV5-6 with TRBJ1-1, with a weak D call TRBD1 (5 bases). This CDR3 contains 13 residues. Germline values: CDR1 SGHDT, CDR2 YYEEEE. V was trimmed by 4 bases and J by 7 bases, leaving 14 bases between them.

The chain employs TRBV27 and TRBJ2-1; TRBD2 agrees at 12 bases. This CDR3 has 15 amino acids. With 3 bases clipped from V and 9 bases from J, the junction kept 6 bases outside the gene matches. CDR1 and CDR2 from the germline V gene are MNHEY and SMNVEV (reference sequence). CDR3 in DNA: TGTGCCAGCAGTTTCACTAGCGGGAGGTCTAGTGAGCAGTTCTTC. This sequence encodes CASSFTSGRSSEQFF.

The gene calls are TRBV5-1 and TRBJ2-7; D possibly uses TRBD1 or TRBD2 (6 bases each). V lost 3 bases, J lost 5 bases, and 21 bases lay in between. CDR1 SGHRS and CDR2 YFSETQ come from the germline V gene. CDR3 length: 16 amino acids. CDR3 bases: TGCGCCAGCAGCTCCCTCGGGCGGGACACCCCACACGAGCAGTACTTC. Encoded protein: CASSSLGRDTPHEQYF.

This clone was seen only a few times. The chain carries TRBV5-1 and TRBJ1-1; D perhaps matches TRBD1 (5 bases). CDR1 SGHRS and CDR2 YFSETQ come from the germline V gene. This CDR3 has 16 amino acids. Trimming took off 0 bases at V and 11 bases at J, with 23 bases between the two ends. DNA of the CDR3: TGCGCCAGCAGCTTGGAGATACGGGGGTCAGGGTACGAGGCTTTCTTT. Amino acids: CASSLEIRGSGYEAFF.

The chain links TRBV28 to TRBJ2-3; D might be TRBD1 (6 bases). CDR3 length: 14 amino acids. Per the germline V gene, CDR1 is MDHEN and CDR2 is SYDVKM. V lost 2 bases and J lost 4, with 10 bases in between. The CDR3, as DNA: TGTGCCAGCAGTTTAAATGGGGGCGCAGATACGCAGTATTTT. This codes for CASSLNGGADTQYF.

The CDR3 DNA reads as TGTGCCAGCAGTTCACCGGGACAGGGATCCTATGGCTACACCTTC. Residues: CASSSPGQGSYGYTF. The chain employs TRBV6-2 or TRBV6-3 and TRBJ1-2; 9 bases match TRBD1. The CDR3 has 15 residues. The J segment lost 4 bases and the V segment lost 4 bases, leaving 7 bases of the junction unmatched. Per the germline V gene, CDR1 is MNHEY and CDR2 is SVGEGT.

This clone was seen once. J is TRBJ1-5 and V is TRBV7-2; the D gene is possibly TRBD1 (6 bases). Germline V CDR1 and CDR2: SGHTA, FQGNSA. The CDR3 totals 17 residues. The germline V and J ends were trimmed by 5 bases and 4 bases, with 21 bases remaining between them. The CDR3 DNA sequence: TGTGCCAGCAGCGTTAGAGGGGGTGGGGGCTCAAATCAGCCCCAGCATTTT. It yields the protein CASSVRGGGGSNQPQHF.

A word on this clone: Other DNA variants within this sample encode the same CDR3. The V gene is TRBV7-2, the J gene TRBJ2-7, with D perhaps given as TRBD1 or TRBD2 (5 bases each). The length of the CDR3 is 14 residues. The V end lost 0 bases, the J end lost 3 bases, and 9 bases lay between the germline ends. Germline-derived CDR1 and CDR2 are SGHTA and FQGNSA. This CDR3 is CASSLAGVSYEQYF. The CDR3 DNA sequence: TGTGCCAGCAGCTTAGCGGGGGTCAGCTACGAGCAGTACTTC.

This chain's CDR3 is CASSFVSRGVAFF. The CDR3 DNA follows: TGTGCCAGCAGTTTTGTCTCTAGGGGGGTGGCTTTCTTT. The chain couples TRBV12-3 or TRBV12-4 to TRBJ1-1, with D possibly matching TRBD1 (6 bases). CDR3 length equals 13 residues. The V end was cut by 3 bases, the J end by 11 bases, with 16 bases between.

The rearrangement uses TRBV28 and TRBJ1-5, with 7 bases aligning to TRBD1. CDR3 size: 14 residues. The trim removed 3 bases at V and 4 bases at J, leaving 3 bases unmatched. Germline assignment: CDR1 MDHEN and CDR2 SYDVKM. The CDR3 DNA is TGTGCCAGCAGTTTCGCGACAGGGAATCAGCCCCAGCATTTT. Protein: CASSFATGNQPQHF.

DNA of the CDR3: TGCGCCAGCAGCTTTGGAGTTGGGGTAGCGGGAGGTCGCTCCTACGAGCAGTACTTC. This encodes CASSFGVGVAGGRSYEQYF. V usage is TRBV5-1 and J usage is TRBJ2-7; 10 nucleotides line up with TRBD2. Trimming took 2 bases from V and 0 from J; bases not matched to a gene: 14. CDR1 and CDR2 (germline): SGHRS, YFSETQ. This CDR3 region has 19 residues. The entire variable domain, with the rest obtained from reference TRBV5-1 and TRBJ2-7, is as follows: KAGVTQTPRYLIKTRGQQVTLSCSPISGHRSVSWYQQTPGQGLQFLFEYFSETQRNKGNFPGRFSGRQFSNSRSEMNVSTLELGDSALYLCASSFGVGVAGGRSYEQYFGPGTRLTVT.

The chain carries TRBV30 and TRBJ2-1; possible D gene TRBD2, 5 bases. V was trimmed by 2 bases and J by 5 bases, leaving 22 bases between them. The V gene's germline CDR1 is GTSNPN and CDR2 SVGIG (reference sequence). The CDR3 runs 17 residues. The CDR3 loop reads CAWSQTLAGGNNNEQFF. DNA for the CDR3: TGTGCCTGGAGTCAAACCCTCGCCGGAGGAAATAACAATGAGCAGTTCTTC.